The 20 T cell receptor beta chains reported below all come from one sample, sequenced in a study of T cell responses to AZD1222 COVID-19 vaccine. Repertoires were generated with immunoSEQ multiplex PCR, while TCRdb's copy carries only in-frame clones and drops some. The profile shows around 100,000 clones, just under 90% of them singletons. Sequenced here: peripheral blood, sampled on day 0 of AZD1222 vaccination. The receptors shown here come from an adult in good health.

The V and J genes are TRBV24-1 and TRBJ2-1; perhaps TRBD2 as D (6 bases). V was shortened by 6 bases and J by 7 bases, with 30 bases between the two germline ends. The CDR3 runs 19 residues. Germline V gene sequence: CDR1 KGHDR, CDR2 SFDVKD. This CDR3 is CATSTTPGGVHSGVNEQFF. The CDR3 DNA is TGTGCCACCAGTACGACGCCCGGGGGAGTGCACTCGGGAGTAAATGAGCAGTTCTTC.

The gene calls are TRBV27 and TRBJ1-6; D not resolved. V lost 3 bases to trimming and J lost 5 bases, with 8 bases between them. The CDR3 is 14 amino acids. Germline V CDR1 and CDR2: MNHEY, SMNVEV (reference sequence). The CDR3 DNA sequence: TGTGCCAGCAGTTTTCCCGAAAATAATTCACCCCTCCACTTT. This codes for CASSFPENNSPLHF.

J is TRBJ1-2 and V is TRBV28; 9 nucleotides align to TRBD1. V lost 4 bases to trimming and J lost 8 bases; unmatched junction nucleotides: 5. This CDR3 comprises 13 residues. Germline V CDR1 and CDR2: MDHEN, SYDVKM. The CDR3 spells CASSSTGGLGYTF. CDR3 sequence (DNA): TGTGCCAGCAGTTCCACAGGGGGCCTGGGCTACACCTTC.

This clone was detected a few times. The junction shows a germline mismatch at one end, possibly a read error. The rearrangement uses TRBV2 and TRBJ1-6; 7 bases are a match to TRBD1. The CDR3 spans 15 residues. CDR1 is SNHLY and CDR2 is FYNNEI in the germline V gene. The CDR3 protein is CASREGTANNSPLHF. In nucleotides, the CDR3 is TGTGCCAGCAGGGAAGGGACAGCAAATAATTCACCCCTCCACTTT.

This clone was seen a single time. The chain employs TRBV28 and TRBJ1-5; TRBD1 aligns across 10 bases. Losses at the gene ends were 4 bases for V and 7 bases for J; bases not matched to a gene: 10. Germline CDR1 is MDHEN and CDR2 is SYDVKM. The CDR3 loop spans 16 amino acids. The CDR3 DNA reads TGTGCCAGCAGTTCCGAGACAGGGGGCGCAGAGCAGCCCCAGCATTTT. Translated: CASSSETGGAEQPQHF.

V gene TRBV7-3 combines with J gene TRBJ2-2; D is uncertain. There are 13 residues in the CDR3. The germline CDR1 and CDR2 sequences are SGHTA and FQGTGA. V was trimmed by 5 bases and J by 3 bases, leaving 7 bases between them. Here the CDR3 reads CASSKLYTGELFF. The CDR3, as DNA: TGTGCCAGCAGCAAGTTATACACCGGGGAGCTGTTTTTT. The full variable domain, completed using reference TRBV7-3 and TRBJ2-2, is GAGVSQTPSNKVTEKGKYVELRCDPISGHTALYWYRQSLGQGPEFLIYFQGTGAADDSGLPNDRFFAVRPEGSVSTLKIQRTERGDSAVYLCASSKLYTGELFFGEGSRLTVL.

The genes are TRBV5-1 and TRBJ1-1, with D possibly matching TRBD1 (6 bases). Between the trimmed V and J ends, which lost 5 bases and 2 bases, there was a span of 19 bases. CDR1 is SGHRS and CDR2 is YFSETQ in the germline V gene. The CDR3 extends over 16 amino acids. This CDR3 is CASSSQGSRGNTEAFF. Here the CDR3 DNA reads TGCGCCAGCAGTTCACAGGGATCTAGGGGAAACACTGAAGCTTTCTTT.

In its sample, this clone was seen a few times. The V call is TRBV11-2, the J call TRBJ1-1; D gene uncertain. V gave up 5 bases and J gave up 0 bases, with 13 bases separating them. CDR3 size: 15 residues. From germline, CDR1 is SGHAT and CDR2 FQNNGV. The CDR3 sequence is CASSLAHTMNTEAFF. The CDR3 DNA is TGTGCCAGCAGCCTGGCCCATACAATGAACACTGAAGCTTTCTTT. Variable domain in full (rest from reference TRBV11-2 and TRBJ1-1): EAGVAQSPRYKIIEKRQSVAFWCNPISGHATLYWYQQILGQGPKLLIQFQNNGVVDDSQLPKDRFSAERLKGVDSTLKIQPAKLEDSAVYLCASSLAHTMNTEAFFGQGTRLTVV.

The chain is built from TRBV6-5 and TRBJ2-3; the D gene is possibly TRBD2 (6 bases). Trimming took off 2 bases at V and 5 bases at J, with 11 bases between the two ends. The CDR3 spans 14 residues. Germline CDR1 MNHEY, CDR2 SVGAGI. DNA for the CDR3: TGTGCCAGCAGTTACGCGGCCGGGGGAGATACGCAGTATTTT. Protein: CASSYAAGGDTQYF.

The chain employs TRBV18 and TRBJ1-1, with 10 bases aligning to TRBD1. Looked up from germline, CDR1 is KGHSH and CDR2 is LQKENI. J was trimmed by 8 bases and V by 5 bases; bases with no gene match: 11. The CDR3 loop spans 15 amino acids. For the CDR3, the DNA is TGTGCCAGCTCAACTGACACCCCGGACAGGGGGGAAGCTTTCTTT. This gives the protein CASSTDTPDRGEAFF.

This chain joins TRBV12-3 or TRBV12-4 and TRBJ1-2, with a possible D match to TRBD1 (5 bases). The CDR3 loop spans 13 amino acids. V was pared by 2 bases and J by 9 bases, with 13 bases between. This CDR3 is CASSLSSGERYTF. CDR3 sequence (DNA): TGTGCCAGCAGTTTAAGTTCGGGGGAACGCTACACCTTC.

The chain combines TRBV12-5 with TRBJ1-2; TRBD1 aligns across 7 bases. The CDR3 extends over 13 amino acids. The V and J ends lost 7 bases and 5 bases, in that order; junction bases with no gene match: 7. The germline gives CDR1 LGHNT, CDR2 FRNRAP. In DNA form, the CDR3 reads TGTGCTAGTGCCGAGGGACAGAGATATGGCTACACCTTC. This translates into CASAEGQRYGYTF.

The CDR3 bases are TGTGCCAGCGTCACAGGGAAGAGGAACACTGAAGCTTTCTTT. This encodes CASVTGKRNTEAFF. The V call is TRBV2, the J call TRBJ1-1; possibly TRBD1 for D (6 bases). The germline gives CDR1 SNHLY, CDR2 FYNNEI. The germline V and J ends were trimmed by 8 bases and 1 base, with 14 bases remaining between them. The length of the CDR3 is 14 residues.

The chain combines TRBV6-5 with TRBJ1-1; TRBD1 aligns across 7 bases. The CDR3 has 15 residues. V shed 4 bases and J 5 bases; nucleotides not matched to a gene: 10. Germline values: CDR1 MNHEY, CDR2 SVGAGI. CDR3 bases: TGTGCCAGCAGTTCCCCCCACAGGGGTGATACTGAAGCTTTCTTT. Encoded protein: CASSSPHRGDTEAFF.

This clone was observed a single time. The gene calls are TRBV5-1 and TRBJ2-3, with a possible D match to TRBD2 (5 bases). The ends were cut back, 2 bases at V and 1 base at J, with 11 bases in the middle. The CDR3 totals 15 residues. Per germline, CDR1 SGHRS and CDR2 YFSETQ. In DNA form, the CDR3 reads TGCGCCAGCAGCTTTGGCGGGCCCCGCACAGATACGCAGTATTTT. Translation: CASSFGGPRTDTQYF.

V usage is TRBV12-2 and J usage is TRBJ1-4. TRBV12-2 is termed a pseudogene. The CDR3 is 19 amino acids. CDR3 coding DNA: TGTGCAAGTCGCTTCTACCTCTTCGAGGTTGGGACTCAGGCTGAAAAACTGTTTTTT. Its protein product is CASRFYLFEVGTQAEKLFF.

A few counts support this clone. CDR3 region: CASSPWLSGNTIYF. CDR3 DNA sequence: TGCGCCAGCAGCCCCTGGTTGTCTGGAAACACCATATATTTT. The J gene is TRBJ1-3, the V gene TRBV5-1; D remains unclear. CDR1 and CDR2 from the germline V gene are SGHRS and YFSETQ. The CDR3 loop spans 14 amino acids. Trimming removed 4 bases from V and 1 base from J, with 9 bases in between.

Regarding this clone: The same CDR3 also results from other DNA sequences found in this sample. The J gene is TRBJ2-7, the V gene TRBV11-2; no definite D call. V was pared by 4 bases and J by 2 bases, with 3 bases between. Germline lookup yields CDR1 SGHAT and CDR2 FQNNGV. This CDR3 contains 11 residues. The chain's CDR3 is CASSSAYEQYF. DNA for the CDR3: TGTGCCAGCAGCTCCGCCTACGAGCAGTACTTC.

The rearrangement joins TRBV6-5 to TRBJ2-7, with TRBD1 matching over 8 bases. The length of the CDR3 is 14 residues. V shed 5 bases, J shed 6 bases, and the junction held 9 bases outside the gene matches. Germline V CDR1 and CDR2: MNHEY, SVGAGI. The CDR3 region has the DNA TGTGCCAGCAGTCCAGGGGGCGCGGGTACCGAGCAGTACTTC. Residues: CASSPGGAGTEQYF.

The chain couples TRBV24-1 to TRBJ2-1; TRBD2 agrees at 9 bases. CDR1 is KGHDR, CDR2 SFDVKD, per germline. The CDR3 extends over 17 amino acids. V lost 1 base, J lost 0 bases, and 3 bases stayed unmatched. DNA of the CDR3: TGTGCCACCAGTGATTTTGCAGCGGGGGGCTCCTACAATGAGCAGTTCTTC. This translates into CATSDFAAGGSYNEQFF.